This TCR beta chain came from a study of CD8+ T cells in alopecia areata. Specified treatment: oral pan-JAK inhibitor, 5-10 mg twice daily. Collection of lesional scalp punch biopsies and peripheral blood was performed in alopecia areata patients. Points from the study as a whole: Because of a solitary nonresponder, the connection of baseline CD8+ expansion to response stays uncertain. Mouse data revealed clearer TCR sharing than patient data did, a gap possibly tied to HLA. For patients receiving tofacitinib, scalp clonality and expanded CD8+ clones among the top 100 significantly decreased.

A remark on this clone: Its target is unknown.

The sequencing template was cDNA reverse transcribed from extracted RNA. Libraries were prepared by immunoSEQ multiplex PCR; TCRdb keeps only in-frame clonotypes and omits some of them. Altogether 250,000 to 300,000 clones are present, 55% to 70% being singletons, with the ten largest covering roughly 1.8%. This receptor was taken from a human donor with alopecia areata. Sequencing used CD4+ T cells sorted from blood, obtained at week 24, from a patient treated with tofacitinib.

CDR3 in amino acids: CASSRNSGGATGNTETQYF. In DNA, the CDR3 is TGTGCCAGCAGCCGGAATTCGGGGGGAGCCACGGGGAATACCGAGACCCAGTACTTC. This sequence joins TRBV7-9 and TRBJ2-5, with 7 bases matching TRBD2. This CDR3 is 19 amino acids long. The germline CDR1 and CDR2 sequences are SEHNR and FQNEAQ (reference sequence). The ends lost 5 bases at V and 5 bases at J; junction bases unmatched: 23. Variable domain in full (rest from reference TRBV7-9 and TRBJ2-5): DTGVSQNPRHKITKRGQNVTFRCDPISEHNRLYWYRQTLGQGPEFLTYFQNEAQLEKSRLLSDRFSAERPKGSFSTLEIQRTEQGDSAMYLCASSRNSGGATGNTETQYFGPGTRLLVL.